This TCR beta chain was sequenced during a study of cytomegalovirus exposure and HLA in healthy donors. The PCR ran on 60 Vbeta and 13 Jbeta primers. The data were produced by immunoSEQ multiplex PCR, yet TCRdb's version contains in-frame clones alone and is incomplete. Here the sample spans fewer than 150,000 clones, about 80% being singletons. The CDR3 covers 14 residues. V trimming: 4 bases; J trimming: 6 bases; junction bases outside the gene matches: 6. Germline CDR1 reads LNHDA; CDR2 reads SQIVND (reference sequence). The sequencing input was PBMCs. The TCR was taken from a man aged 35 to 55 in good health and CMV-seropositive. V usage is TRBV19 and J usage is TRBJ2-3; 8 nucleotides line up with TRBD2. The CDR3 loop reads CASSNGLAADTQYF. The CDR3 bases are TGTGCCAGTAGTAACGGACTAGCTGCGGATACGCAGTATTTT.